This T cell receptor beta chain stems from a study of cytomegalovirus exposure and HLA in healthy donors. Germline CDR1 and CDR2: MNHEY and SVGAGI. The CDR3 spans 15 residues. The V end lost 2 bases, the J end lost 1 base, and 10 bases lay between the germline ends. Researchers ran the PCR with 60 Vbeta and 13 Jbeta primers. Profiling relied on immunoSEQ multiplex PCR, and the TCRdb table lists in-frame clones only, not all of them. This listing includes 150,000 to 200,000 clones. This chain joins TRBV6-5 and TRBJ2-3; weak D call: TRBD1 (6 bases). The sequencing input was PBMCs. This clonotype originated in a man aged 30-40 years in good health and CMV-seronegative. The CDR3 DNA sequence: TGTGCCAGCAGTTACGGGGCAGGGGGCACAGATACGCAGTATTTT. This encodes CASSYGAGGTDTQYF.